The 24 T cell receptor beta chains reported below all come from one sample, sequenced in a study of identifying expanded T cells in peripheral blood (dated by TCRdb to about 2019). Libraries were built with the immunoSEQ multiplex PCR assay. The table comes from immuneACCESS by way of TCRdb, which keeps in-frame sequences with V and J called. Part of the clones is missing from these tables; in studies checked, under half for an unresolved V gene and the rest for unknown reasons. Counted in this sample were tens of thousands of clones; around 81% of them appeared once. The ten largest clonotypes hold about a fifth of the sample. Sequenced: blood. These receptor sequences come from a person aged 18 to 75 in good health.

This chain links TRBV12-5 with TRBJ2-7; D is uncertain. The CDR3 is 13 amino acids. Trimming pared 5 bases from V and 3 bases from J, leaving 11 bases between. Germline V CDR1 and CDR2: LGHNT, FRNRAP. This chain's CDR3 is CASGPQTGYEQYF. In DNA form, the CDR3 reads TGTGCTAGTGGTCCCCAAACCGGCTACGAGCAGTACTTC. Full variable domain (outside the CDR3, taken from reference TRBV12-5 and TRBJ2-7): DARVTQTPRHKVTEMGQEVTMRCQPILGHNTVFWYRQTMMQGLELLAYFRNRAPLDDSGMPKDRFSAEMPDATLATLKIQPSEPRDSAVYFCASGPQTGYEQYFGPGTRLTVT.

The V and J genes are TRBV6-5 and TRBJ2-2; D possibly uses TRBD1 or TRBD2 (5 bases each). The length of the CDR3 is 15 residues. CDR1 is MNHEY and CDR2 is SVGAGI in the germline V gene. V gave up 3 bases and J gave up 5 bases, with 13 bases separating them. In DNA, the CDR3 is TGTGCCAGCAGTTATGATCCGGGGCGGACCGGGGAGCTGTTTTTT. Encoded protein: CASSYDPGRTGELFF.

The V and J genes are TRBV19 and TRBJ2-7; D unresolved. The V and J ends lost 5 bases and 3 bases respectively, with 20 bases between them. This CDR3 has 16 residues. The germline gives CDR1 LNHDA, CDR2 SQIVND (reference sequence). The CDR3 is CASSLRFSGYGYEQYF. The CDR3, as DNA: TGTGCCAGTAGTCTGCGCTTCTCGGGCTACGGCTACGAGCAGTACTTC.

The chain recombines TRBV6-5 with TRBJ2-7, with 7 positions matching TRBD1. The CDR3 spans 14 residues. Germline V CDR1 and CDR2: MNHEY, SVGAGI. V shed 6 bases, J shed 0 bases, and the junction held 5 bases outside the gene matches. The CDR3 DNA reads TGTGCCAGCAGGCGACAGGGCAGCTCCTACGAGCAGTACGTC. This sequence encodes CASRRQGSSYEQYV.

The CDR3 sequence: CASSVEEQVYGYTF. The CDR3 DNA is TGTGCCAGCAGTGTTGAGGAACAGGTCTATGGCTACACCTTC. This rearrangement joins TRBV6-1 to TRBJ1-2; D is possibly TRBD1 (5 bases). Trimming stripped 4 bases from V and 4 bases from J, with 13 bases between. Germline CDR1 and CDR2: MNHNS and SASEGT. The CDR3 totals 14 residues.

The rearrangement joins TRBV6-6 to TRBJ2-5; D uncertain. This CDR3 is 12 amino acids long. The germline CDR1 and CDR2 sequences are MNHNY and SVGAGI (reference sequence). V shed 2 bases and J shed 5 bases, with 6 bases lying between them. The CDR3 bases are TGTGCCAGCAGTTACGGGATGGAGACCCAGTACTTC. Its translation: CASSYGMETQYF.

Concerning this clone itself: With a far larger clone one base away, a read error is the likely cause. This likely comes from a read error, as the CDR3 has no conserved phenylalanine or tryptophan at its end. The V and J genes are TRBV6-9 and TRBJ1-6; D not resolved. Germline V gene data show CDR1 as MNHGY and CDR2 as SVAAGI. V was pared by 5 bases and J by 7 bases, with 9 bases between. This CDR3 has 13 amino acids. The CDR3 loop reads CASSPYGNSPLHL. CDR3 DNA: TGTGCCAGCAGTCCCTACGGGAATTCACCCCTCCACCTT.

J is TRBJ2-5 and V is TRBV9; 11 bases are a match to TRBD2. Germline trimming cut 4 bases from V and 5 bases from J; bases unmatched to any gene: 10. Germline V gene sequence: CDR1 SGDLS, CDR2 YYNGEE. CDR3 length: 16 amino acids. CDR3 DNA sequence: TGTGCCAGCAGCCCTATAGCGGGAGGGCCCTCTGAGACCCAGTACTTC. It is translated as CASSPIAGGPSETQYF. The full variable domain, rest sourced from reference TRBV9 and TRBJ2-5, is DSGVTQTPKHLITATGQRVTLRCSPRSGDLSVYWYQQSLDQGLQFLIQYYNGEERAKGNILERFSAQQFPDLHSELNLSSLELGDSALYFCASSPIAGGPSETQYFGPGTRLLVL.

This chain uses TRBV10-3 with TRBJ2-5; D call uncertain. The CDR3 is 13 residues long. The germline V gene encodes CDR1 ENHRY and CDR2 SYGVKD. Trimming removed 6 bases at V and 7 bases at J, with 15 bases between. The CDR3 DNA sequence: TGTGCCATCAGCCCCGCTCAGGAAGGGACCCAGTACTTC. Its protein product is CAISPAQEGTQYF.

The chain carries TRBV18 and TRBJ1-6; D is ambiguous. Per germline, CDR1 KGHSH and CDR2 LQKENI. CDR3 length: 14 amino acids. Trimming shortened V by 3 bases and J by 10 bases, and 13 bases separated the two germline ends. For the CDR3, the DNA is TGTGCCAGCTCACCGAGGCAGGAAAGGTCACCCCTCCACTTT. Protein sequence: CASSPRQERSPLHF.

The rearrangement uses TRBV5-6 and TRBJ1-2; TRBD1 might be the D (5 bases). Germline V gene lookup returns CDR1 SGHDT and CDR2 YYEEEE. The CDR3 is made up of 14 amino acids. The V end lost 4 bases, the J end lost 2 bases, and 12 bases lay between the germline ends. The CDR3 DNA sequence: TGTGCCAGCAGCCCCTGGGGCAGCAACTATGGCTACACCTTC. Translating it yields CASSPWGSNYGYTF.

This chain connects TRBV7-2 to TRBJ2-5; TRBD1 is a possible D gene (6 bases). The germline V and J ends were trimmed by 3 bases and 4 bases, with 9 bases remaining between them. This CDR3 comprises 13 residues. Germline V gene data show CDR1 as SGHTA and CDR2 as FQGNSA. This CDR3 reads CASSFTGRETQYF. For the CDR3, the DNA is TGTGCCAGCAGCTTCACAGGGAGAGAGACCCAGTACTTC.

V is TRBV4-1 and J is TRBJ2-7; 12 positions match TRBD1. The CDR3 loop spans 14 amino acids. The J segment lost 6 bases and the V segment lost 5 bases, leaving 5 bases of the junction unmatched. Germline assignment: CDR1 MGHRA and CDR2 YSYEKL. The CDR3 DNA follows: TGCGCCAGCAGCTCCGGGACAGGGGGCCGCGAGCAGTACTTC. Amino acid sequence: CASSSGTGGREQYF.

The genes are TRBV6-1 and TRBJ1-2; a weak D match, TRBD1 (5 bases). CDR1 is MNHNS and CDR2 is SASEGT in the germline V gene. There are 12 residues in the CDR3. V lost 2 bases to trimming and J lost 8 bases, with 9 bases between them. The CDR3 is CASSEQGRGYTF. DNA of the CDR3: TGTGCCAGCAGTGAACAGGGACGGGGCTACACCTTC.

The chain carries TRBV7-8 and TRBJ1-5; D remains ambiguous. This CDR3 contains 15 residues. V was cut by 5 bases and J by 3 bases, with 14 bases left in between. In germline, CDR1 is SGHVS, CDR2 FQNEAQ. CDR3: CASSTISGTNQPQHF. The CDR3 nucleotides read TGTGCCAGCAGCACGATTTCTGGCACCAATCAGCCCCAGCATTTT.

The chain uses TRBV7-8 and TRBJ2-5; possibly TRBD1 or TRBD2 for D (6 bases each). In germline, CDR1 is SGHVS, CDR2 FQNEAQ. CDR3 size: 16 residues. V was pared by 0 bases and J by 5 bases, with 16 bases between. Written as DNA, the CDR3 is TGTGCCAGCAGCTTAGCCCAGCTAGGGGGGAGGGAGACCCAGTACTTC. Translated: CASSLAQLGGRETQYF.

The V and J genes are TRBV2 and TRBJ2-5; 11 nucleotides align to TRBD1. The CDR3 consists of 16 residues. The V segment lost 4 bases and the J segment 0 bases; nucleotides outside the gene matches: 4. CDR1 is SNHLY and CDR2 is FYNNEI in the germline V gene. CDR3 nucleotide sequence: TGTGCCAGCAGTGCCGGGACAGGGGGGTACCAAGAGACCCAGTACTTC. This gives the protein CASSAGTGGYQETQYF.

This clone was counted between two and nine times. V usage is TRBV2 and J usage is TRBJ1-1, with D unclear. There are 11 residues in the CDR3. Germline V gene sequence: CDR1 SNHLY, CDR2 FYNNEI. V was shortened by 7 bases and J by 7 bases, with 10 bases between the two germline ends. The CDR3 bases are TGTGCCAGCATCCAGTCCCTTGAAGCTTTCTTT. Translated: CASIQSLEAFF.

This chain links TRBV6-1 with TRBJ1-4, with a possible D match to TRBD1 (6 bases). This CDR3 is built from 14 residues. Trimming pared 3 bases from V and 7 bases from J, leaving 12 bases between. The germline V gene encodes CDR1 MNHNS and CDR2 SASEGT. CDR3: CASSDRGAFEKLFF. In DNA, the CDR3 is TGTGCCAGCAGTGACAGGGGTGCGTTTGAAAAACTGTTTTTT.

The chain is built from TRBV9 and TRBJ1-1; D possibly corresponds to TRBD1 (6 bases). CDR3 length equals 15 residues. Between the trimmed V and J ends, which lost 3 bases and 4 bases, there was a span of 16 bases. Germline assignment: CDR1 SGDLS and CDR2 YYNGEE. The CDR3 here is CASSGGGKGGTEAFF. In DNA form, the CDR3 reads TGTGCCAGCAGCGGCGGGGGAAAGGGGGGCACTGAAGCTTTCTTT.

This clone has a single count. The genes are TRBV5-1 and TRBJ2-5; no reliable D call. This CDR3 is built from 11 residues. Trimming took off 5 bases at V and 0 bases at J, with 2 bases between the two ends. CDR1 is SGHRS, CDR2 YFSETQ, per germline. This chain's CDR3 is CASRYQETQYF. In DNA form, the CDR3 reads TGCGCCAGCAGGTACCAAGAGACCCAGTACTTC.

This clone has only one observation. The J gene is TRBJ2-7, the V gene TRBV2; 9 bases are a match to TRBD2. The V gene's germline CDR1 is SNHLY and CDR2 FYNNEI. Unmatched junction bases numbered 6, after V lost 8 bases and J lost 4 bases. The CDR3 has 13 amino acids. In nucleotides, the CDR3 is TGTGCCAGCGCGCTAGCGGGGACATACGAGCAGTACGTC. Protein product: CASALAGTYEQYV.

This chain uses TRBV6-5 with TRBJ2-7; TRBD1 aligns across 7 bases. Germline-derived CDR1 and CDR2 are MNHEY and SVGAGI. V lost 6 bases, J lost 0 bases, and 5 bases stayed unmatched. CDR3 length: 14 amino acids. The CDR3 reads CASRRTGLSYEQYF. CDR3 DNA sequence: TGTGCCAGCAGGCGGACAGGCCTCTCCTACGAGCAGTACTTC.

This clone was counted a single time. The chain recombines TRBV5-1 with TRBJ1-2; D is perhaps TRBD1 (5 bases). Germline V CDR1 and CDR2: SGHRS, YFSETQ. The V gene lost 5 bases and the J gene lost 4 bases, with 12 bases spanning the gap. CDR3 length: 13 residues. This chain's CDR3 is CASRSGQSYGYTF. The CDR3 bases are TGCGCCAGCAGAAGCGGACAAAGCTATGGCTACACCTTC.